This TCR beta chain was identified in a study of post-analysis software for immune sequencing data. Study as a whole: Courses of disease covered relapsing-remitting, secondary progressive and progressive-relapsing multiple sclerosis. Findings of the study overall: Controls had significantly higher normalized Chao1 diversity than multiple sclerosis patients. Patients used several TRBV segments, including TRBV5-6, TRBV5-1 and TRBV20-1, more often than controls.

Details on this clonotype: The antigen remains unidentified.

Trimming shortened V by 0 bases and J by 5 bases, and 22 bases separated the two germline ends. The CDR3 has 17 amino acids. The germline V gene encodes CDR1 DFQATT and CDR2 SNEGSKA (reference sequence). Carried by the TCR beta cDNA libraries were unique molecular identifiers. Researchers reported some 500,000 cDNA molecules coming from approximately 0.95 to 9.8 million T cells. A single record per CDR3 protein comes from TCRdb applying MiXCR to the PCR reads. This sample yields roughly 620,000 distinct CDR3 sequences, of which 44% are seen a single time; about 1.8% belongs to the top ten. The chain has TRBV20-1 and TRBJ2-5; D is tentatively TRBD1 or TRBD2 (6 bases each). The TCR comes from a girl aged 10 to 17 with multiple sclerosis. The sequenced sample consisted of blood. The DNA of the CDR3 is TGCAGTGCTAGAGAAGGGATTTGGGGGGCGCAAGGGGAGACCCAGTACTTC. This sequence encodes CSAREGIWGAQGETQYF.